The 6 T cell receptor beta chains reported below all come from one sample, sequenced in a study of regulatory T cells in long-lasting Graves disease. Library construction for TCR beta used iRepertoire HTBI primers and Arm-PCR of CDR3 regions. TCRdb re-called the multiplex PCR reads with MiXCR, one entry per CDR3 protein. The sample contains about 310,000 distinct CDR3 sequences, 22% of which appear only once. Regarding time point: persistent/refractory GD, antithyroid drugs over 5 years with positive TRAb. Preparation of the TCR library used RNA extracted from PBMCs. The sample in question was peripheral blood mononuclear cells (PBMCs), obtained when the disease was refractory, from a patient treated with antithyroid drugs. The receptors originated from a female donor with Graves disease.

This clonotype has only a few counts. The genes are TRBV6-5 and TRBJ1-5; D remains ambiguous. Per germline, CDR1 MNHEY and CDR2 SVGAGI. The V gene lost 0 bases and the J gene lost 5 bases, with 5 bases spanning the gap. This CDR3 is 13 amino acids long. CDR3 sequence reads: CASSYSGDQPQHF. In DNA form, the CDR3 reads TGTGCCAGCAGTTACTCAGGAGATCAGCCCCAGCATTTT.

This clonotype was seen ten or more times. J is TRBJ2-4 and V is TRBV12-3 or TRBV12-4; no reliable D call. This CDR3 has 19 residues. The V and J ends lost 3 bases and 1 base respectively, with 22 bases between them. This CDR3 reads CASSFGLLPPLRAKNIQYF. For the CDR3, the DNA is TGTGCCAGCAGTTTCGGGCTTTTACCACCTCTCCGCGCCAAAAACATTCAGTACTTC.

V and J are TRBV3-1 and TRBJ2-7; 11 bases map to TRBD2. The CDR3 covers 15 residues. Germline V gene sequence: CDR1 LGHDT, CDR2 YNNKEL (reference sequence). V gave up 4 bases and J gave up 4 bases; unmatched junction bases: 6. The CDR3 DNA sequence: TGTGCCAGCAGCCCGACCTCTAGCGGGAGGTACGAGCAGTACTTC. Protein product: CASSPTSSGRYEQYF.

As DNA, the CDR3 is TGTGCCAGTACCCTCCGGGACAGATCGGGCGGCTACACCTTC. It yields the protein CASTLRDRSGGYTF. The rearrangement joins TRBV19 to TRBJ1-2, with 7 bases fitting TRBD1. V shed 7 bases and J 8 bases; nucleotides not matched to a gene: 13. The CDR3 sequence is 14 residues long. Germline V gives CDR1 LNHDA, CDR2 SQIVND (reference sequence).

In this sample, this clonotype turned up a few times. V and J are TRBV6-2 or TRBV6-3 and TRBJ2-7; D is ambiguous. The CDR3 has 11 residues. The V end lost 8 bases, the J end lost 5 bases, and 10 bases lay between the germline ends. Germline lookup yields CDR1 MNHEY and CDR2 SVGEGT. CDR3 sequence (DNA): TGTGCCAGCGGCAAGGGCCACGAGCAGTACTTC. Translated, it gives CASGKGHEQYF.

Remarks on this clonotype: A much more abundant neighbour one base away suggests this may be a read error. V gene TRBV7-2 combines with J gene TRBJ2-5; D is unclear. The CDR3 has 15 residues. The V gene's germline CDR1 is SGHTA and CDR2 FQGNSA. CDR3 sequence (DNA): TGTGCCGGCAGCTTACACGAACTTAGGTCGGAGACCCAGTACTTC. This translates into CAGSLHELRSETQYF.